The next 22 T cell receptor beta chains were all read from a single sample in a study of vaccination effects on CD4 cells after COVID-19. Produced via immunoSEQ multiplex PCR; TCRdb's table is partial and in-frame only. The sample holds tens of thousands of clones; around 70% are singletons and the top ten take 9.5% to 15%. Which antigens these TCRs recognize remains unknown. Before sequencing, viral peptide pools were used by the ViraFEST assay to expand antigen-specific CD4+ T cells. Having been cultured for less than 13 days, the cells underwent CD4+ T cell isolation. Everyone in the study got two shots of either the BNT162b2 or mRNA-1273 vaccine. The specimen was CD4+ T cells from PBMCs cultured with HCoV-229E spike peptides, collected after COVID-19 vaccination. These receptors were collected from a human donor who received a COVID-19 vaccine.

The rearrangement uses TRBV2 and TRBJ2-1; 7 bases line up with TRBD1. Per the germline V gene, CDR1 is SNHLY and CDR2 is FYNNEI. The CDR3 is made up of 13 amino acids. V was clipped by 6 bases and J by 8 bases; unmatched bases: 7. As DNA, the CDR3 is TGTGCCAGCAGCCAACAGGGGCAGGATGAGCAGTTCTTC. It is translated as CASSQQGQDEQFF.

This clone occurred once. This sequence joins TRBV2 and TRBJ2-7; 8 bases match TRBD1. The V gene's germline CDR1 is SNHLY and CDR2 FYNNEI. After removal of 4 bases from V and 3 bases from J, the junction contained 5 bases not matched to a gene. The CDR3 extends over 14 amino acids. The CDR3 reads CASSAGQGSYEQYF. The CDR3 coding sequence is TGTGCCAGCAGTGCTGGACAGGGTAGCTACGAGCAGTACTTC.

This clone was seen just once. The chain couples TRBV2 to TRBJ1-5; TRBD1 aligns across 10 bases. Losses at the gene ends were 3 bases for V and 6 bases for J; bases not matched to a gene: 2. CDR1 SNHLY and CDR2 FYNNEI come from the germline V gene. The CDR3 runs 14 residues. CDR3 coding DNA: TGTGCCAGCAGTGATGGGACAGGGGTTCAGCCCCAGCATTTT. Its protein product is CASSDGTGVQPQHF.

This sequence joins TRBV2 and TRBJ2-5, with D tentatively TRBD2 (6 bases). V shed 8 bases and J shed 2 bases, with 9 bases lying between them. Germline loops: CDR1 SNHLY, CDR2 FYNNEI. This CDR3 has 12 amino acids. CDR3 coding DNA: TGTGCCAGCCGCGGGGATCAAGAGACCCAGTACTTC. Protein product: CASRGDQETQYF.

The sample holds a few counts of this clone. The chain couples TRBV27 to TRBJ2-2; unclear D gene. V lost 3 bases to trimming and J lost 5 bases, with 4 bases between them. The CDR3 is 12 residues long. CDR1 and CDR2 (germline): MNHEY, SMNVEV (reference sequence). The CDR3 is CASSFWTGELFF. The CDR3 nucleotides read TGTGCCAGCAGTTTCTGGACCGGGGAGCTGTTTTTT.

The V and J genes are TRBV27 and TRBJ1-1; TRBD1 aligns across 8 bases. Germline assignment: CDR1 MNHEY and CDR2 SMNVEV (reference sequence). The CDR3 totals 16 residues. The V segment lost 4 bases and the J segment 5 bases; nucleotides outside the gene matches: 12. CDR3 residues: CASSYLQGAGTTEAFF. In DNA, the CDR3 is TGTGCCAGCAGTTATCTCCAGGGGGCAGGGACAACTGAAGCTTTCTTT.

This chain uses TRBV5-1 with TRBJ1-1; D is undetermined. Looked up from germline, CDR1 is SGHRS and CDR2 is YFSETQ. Trimming shortened V by 2 bases and J by 5 bases, and 13 bases separated the two germline ends. This CDR3 spans 14 amino acids. This CDR3 is CASSLGSLGTEAFF. As DNA, the CDR3 is TGCGCCAGCAGCTTAGGGTCCCTGGGAACTGAAGCTTTCTTT.

The chain has TRBV30 and TRBJ1-1; maybe TRBD1 (6 bases). The ends were cut back, 0 bases at V and 1 base at J, with 9 bases in the middle. The CDR3 consists of 14 residues. Germline CDR1 GTSNPN, CDR2 SVGIG (reference sequence). DNA for the CDR3: TGTGCCTGGAGTGTAAAGGGGGGGAACACTGAAGCTTTCTTT. Protein sequence: CAWSVKGGNTEAFF.

The rearrangement uses TRBV9 and TRBJ2-1; D unclear. The germline CDR1 and CDR2 sequences are SGDLS and YYNGEE. CDR3 length: 13 residues. Trimming shortened V by 0 bases and J by 5 bases, and 6 bases separated the two germline ends. CDR3 in amino acids: CASSVAENNEQFF. The CDR3 DNA sequence: TGTGCCAGCAGCGTAGCTGAAAACAATGAGCAGTTCTTC.

The chain is built from TRBV19 and TRBJ1-4, with D possibly matching TRBD1 (5 bases). CDR3 length: 13 amino acids. The V end was cut by 3 bases, the J end by 8 bases, with 10 bases between. CDR1 and CDR2 (germline): LNHDA, SQIVND (reference sequence). In DNA, the CDR3 is TGTGCCAGTAGTATGGGGGTAGGCGAAAAACTGTTTTTT. Protein product: CASSMGVGEKLFF. Drawing the rest from reference TRBV19 and TRBJ1-4, the complete variable domain is DGGITQSPKYLFRKEGQNVTLSCEQNLNHDAMYWYRQDPGQGLRLIYYSQIVNDFQKGDIAEGYSVSREKKESFPLTVTSAQKNPTAFYLCASSMGVGEKLFFGSGTQLSVL.

The count of this clone is one. The chain recombines TRBV6-5 with TRBJ2-7; D remains unclear. CDR1 and CDR2 from the germline V gene are MNHEY and SVGAGI. With 6 bases removed from V and 10 bases from J, the gap between germline ends came to 13 bases. This CDR3 has 11 amino acids. The CDR3 spells CASRNSQLQYF. CDR3 DNA: TGTGCCAGCAGAAACTCACAGTTACAGTACTTC.

This clone appeared many times. The genes are TRBV6-4 and TRBJ2-3, with 8 positions matching TRBD2. Germline assignment: CDR1 MRHNA and CDR2 SNTAGT. The trim removed 6 bases at V and 6 bases at J, leaving 8 bases unmatched. The CDR3 is made up of 14 amino acids. The CDR3, as DNA: TGTGCCAGCAGCTTGGGGACTAGAAGTGATACGCAGTATTTT. Its protein is CASSLGTRSDTQYF.

V gene TRBV4-2 combines with J gene TRBJ2-3, with D perhaps TRBD1 (6 bases). V shed 4 bases and J shed 3 bases, with 8 bases lying between them. Germline V lookup: CDR1 LGHNA, CDR2 YNFKEQ. The CDR3 loop spans 13 amino acids. CDR3 region: CASSLDRTDTQYF. The CDR3 DNA sequence: TGTGCCAGCAGCCTCGACAGGACAGATACGCAGTATTTT.

The chain joins TRBV20-1 to TRBJ1-5; D is uncertain. V shed 3 bases and J shed 4 bases, with 13 bases lying between them. Per germline, CDR1 DFQATT and CDR2 SNEGSKA (reference sequence). The CDR3 runs to 14 residues. The CDR3 nucleotides read TGCAGTGCTAGTACGGATACAGAAAATCAGCCCCAGCATTTT. Protein product: CSASTDTENQPQHF.

This sequence joins TRBV9 and TRBJ1-2; no definite D call. V shed 0 bases and J shed 2 bases, with 11 bases lying between them. The CDR3 sequence is 15 residues long. CDR1 SGDLS and CDR2 YYNGEE come from the germline V gene. CDR3 residues: CASSVGGNQNYGYTF. The CDR3 coding sequence is TGTGCCAGCAGCGTAGGCGGGAACCAAAACTATGGCTACACCTTC.

The chain couples TRBV12-3 or TRBV12-4 to TRBJ2-7; D gene ambiguous. The V gene lost 3 bases and the J gene lost 4 bases, with 7 bases spanning the gap. The CDR3 loop spans 12 amino acids. The CDR3 region has the DNA TGTGCCAGCAGTTTCCAGCCGTACGAGCAGTACTTC. Translated: CASSFQPYEQYF.

The gene calls are TRBV6-4 and TRBJ2-3, with D possibly called TRBD1 or TRBD2 (5 bases each). CDR3 length equals 14 residues. Germline V gene sequence: CDR1 MRHNA, CDR2 SNTAGT. V dropped 8 bases and J dropped 2 bases, with 14 bases sitting between them. CDR3 amino acids: CASAAGGSTDTQYF. The CDR3 DNA sequence: TGTGCCAGCGCCGCTGGGGGATCCACAGATACGCAGTATTTT.

The V gene is TRBV30, the J gene TRBJ2-1, with D tentatively TRBD2 (6 bases). CDR3 length: 14 residues. Trimming shortened V by 1 base and J by 2 bases, and 9 bases separated the two germline ends. CDR1 and CDR2 (germline): GTSNPN, SVGIG (reference sequence). CDR3 sequence reads: CAWSGDLTYNEQFF. CDR3 DNA: TGTGCCTGGAGTGGGGACTTAACCTACAATGAGCAGTTCTTC.

V usage is TRBV27 and J usage is TRBJ2-5, with 9 bases aligning to TRBD2. Looked up from germline, CDR1 is MNHEY and CDR2 is SMNVEV (reference sequence). Trimming at V came to 7 bases and at J to 5 bases, leaving 8 bases not matched to a gene. The CDR3 has 14 residues. For the CDR3, the DNA is TGTGCCAGCAAAATAGCGGGAGCTGGCGAGACCCAGTACTTC. Its protein is CASKIAGAGETQYF.

The chain has TRBV5-1 and TRBJ2-3; the match to TRBD1 covers 7 bases. Per the germline V gene, CDR1 is SGHRS and CDR2 is YFSETQ. CDR3 length: 15 residues. V dropped 4 bases and J dropped 3; count of bases not matched to a gene: 8. The CDR3 protein is CASSRTQGRTDTQYF. The CDR3 DNA is TGCGCCAGCAGCCGTACACAGGGGCGGACAGATACGCAGTATTTT.

This clone was found once. The rearrangement links TRBV7-2 to TRBJ2-7; D unclear. The germline gives CDR1 SGHTA, CDR2 FQGNSA. There are 16 residues in the CDR3. Trimming cost V 1 base and J 3 bases, with 16 bases left between them. The CDR3 sequence is CASSLVPDSRVYEQYF. For the CDR3, the DNA is TGTGCCAGCAGCTTAGTACCAGATTCTAGGGTCTACGAGCAGTACTTC.

The genes are TRBV19 and TRBJ2-3; maybe TRBD1 (5 bases). Germline CDR1 reads LNHDA; CDR2 reads SQIVND (reference sequence). Between the trimmed V and J ends, which lost 8 bases and 1 base, there was a span of 13 bases. CDR3 length equals 14 residues. The CDR3 sequence is CASRARERTDTQYF. CDR3 bases: TGTGCCAGTCGAGCCAGGGAACGCACAGATACGCAGTATTTT.